Below, 7 T cell receptor beta chains from the same sample are listed, as sequenced in a study of T cell changes during pregnancy in multiple sclerosis (dated by TCRdb to between 2018 and 2021). The method behind the library was the immunoSEQ multiplex PCR assay. TCRdb provides this immuneACCESS table in a form limited to in-frame rearrangements. Some clones are lacking; in checked studies, under half of them reflect an unresolved V gene, and why the rest are absent is not known. This sample lists roughly 70,000 clones; around 92% were detected once. Roughly 2% of the sample is in the top ten clones. This sample comprised peripheral blood, obtained in the first trimester of pregnancy. The origin of the receptors is a female donor with multiple sclerosis, enrolled in a pregnancy study.

V and J are TRBV5-4 and TRBJ2-5; 14 positions match TRBD2. V shed 5 bases and J 10 bases; nucleotides not matched to a gene: 7. The CDR3 loop spans 14 amino acids. The germline V gene encodes CDR1 SGHNT and CDR2 YYREEE (reference sequence). CDR3 coding DNA: TGTGCCAGCAGTACGGGGACTAGCGGGGGAAACCAGTACTTC. Its translation: CASSTGTSGGNQYF.

The genes are TRBV11-2 and TRBJ1-1; no clear D gene. V lost 7 bases to trimming and J lost 0 bases, with 9 bases between them. In germline, CDR1 is SGHAT, CDR2 FQNNGV. The CDR3 consists of 13 residues. CDR3 sequence reads: CASTPRVNTEAFF. The DNA of the CDR3 is TGTGCCAGCACCCCTCGGGTGAACACTGAAGCTTTCTTT.

The chain combines TRBV10-3 with TRBJ2-1; TRBD2 is a possible D gene (6 bases). This CDR3 comprises 14 residues. V was shortened by 10 bases and J by 3 bases, with 16 bases between the two germline ends. CDR1 is ENHRY, CDR2 SYGVKD, per germline. CDR3 DNA sequence: TGTGCCACCCCCCGGGGGTCCCTCTACAATGAGCAGTTCTTC. Its protein product is CATPRGSLYNEQFF.

The V call is TRBV27, the J call TRBJ2-1; the match to TRBD2 covers 14 bases. CDR1 and CDR2 (germline): MNHEY, SMNVEV (reference sequence). J gave up 4 bases and V 2 bases, and 7 bases lay outside the gene matches. The CDR3 is 18 amino acids. The CDR3 DNA is TGTGCCAGCAGTTTACGACTAGCGGGAGGGCCACGATACAATGAGCAGTTCTTC. It specifies CASSLRLAGGPRYNEQFF.

This clone was detected a few times. This chain uses TRBV28 with TRBJ1-6, with D hard to call. The CDR3 runs to 13 residues. The V gene's germline CDR1 is MDHEN and CDR2 SYDVKM. Trimming cost V 4 bases and J 12 bases, with 13 bases left between them. The CDR3 reads CASSSSSFGPLHF. The CDR3 coding sequence is TGTGCCAGCAGTTCATCATCCTTCGGACCCCTCCACTTT. Drawing the rest from reference TRBV28 and TRBJ1-6, the complete variable domain is DVKVTQSSRYLVKRTGEKVFLECVQDMDHENMFWYRQDPGLGLRLIYFSYDVKMKEKGDIPEGYSVSREKKERFSLILESASTNQTSMYLCASSSSSFGPLHFGNGTRLTVT.

The chain carries TRBV6-5 and TRBJ2-1; TRBD2 matches at 9 bases. The CDR3 has 14 amino acids. Germline loops: CDR1 MNHEY, CDR2 SVGAGI. Trimming took 8 bases from V and 5 from J; bases not matched to a gene: 7. The DNA for the CDR3 is TGTGCCAGCGCTAGGGAGCGGGGGGACAATGAGCAGTTCTTC. Amino acids: CASARERGDNEQFF.

Only one count was recorded for this clone. V is TRBV5-6 and J is TRBJ2-5; no reliable D call. The end of the DNA is better explained by TRBJ2-7, so the J call may be wrong. The CDR3 covers 14 residues. Germline CDR1 SGHDT, CDR2 YYEEEE. DNA of the CDR3: TGTGCCAGCAGCTTGCAAGTTAGCTCCTACGAGCAGTACTTC. This translates into CASSLQVSSYEQYF.